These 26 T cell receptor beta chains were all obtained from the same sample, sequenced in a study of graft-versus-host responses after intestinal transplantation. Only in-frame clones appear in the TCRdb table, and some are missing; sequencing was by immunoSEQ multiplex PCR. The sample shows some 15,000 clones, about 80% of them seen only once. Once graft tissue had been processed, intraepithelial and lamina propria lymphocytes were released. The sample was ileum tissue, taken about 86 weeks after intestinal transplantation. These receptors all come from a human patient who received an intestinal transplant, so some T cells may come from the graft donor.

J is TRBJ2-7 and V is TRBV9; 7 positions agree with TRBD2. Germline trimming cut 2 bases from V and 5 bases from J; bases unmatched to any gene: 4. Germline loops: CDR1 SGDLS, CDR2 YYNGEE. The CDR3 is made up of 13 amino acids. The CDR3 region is CASSVKGRDEQYF. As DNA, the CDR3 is TGTGCCAGCAGCGTGAAGGGGAGGGACGAGCAGTACTTC. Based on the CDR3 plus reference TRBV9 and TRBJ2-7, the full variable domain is DSGVTQTPKHLITATGQRVTLRCSPRSGDLSVYWYQQSLDQGLQFLIQYYNGEERAKGNILERFSAQQFPDLHSELNLSSLELGDSALYFCASSVKGRDEQYFGPGTRLTVT.

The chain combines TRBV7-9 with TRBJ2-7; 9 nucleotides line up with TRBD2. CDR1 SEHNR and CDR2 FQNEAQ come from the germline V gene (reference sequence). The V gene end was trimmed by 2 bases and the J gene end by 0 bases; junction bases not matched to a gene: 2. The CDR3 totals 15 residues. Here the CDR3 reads CASSLSGGPSYEQYF. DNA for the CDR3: TGTGCCAGCAGCTTAAGCGGGGGGCCCTCCTACGAGCAGTACTTC.

This CDR3 is CASSQARVGGDSGANVLTF. CDR3 DNA: TGCGCCAGCAGCCAAGCCCGGGTAGGGGGCGACTCTGGGGCCAACGTCCTGACTTTC. The chain recombines TRBV4-1 with TRBJ2-6; 7 bases map to TRBD1. V dropped 1 base and J dropped 0; count of bases not matched to a gene: 9. Germline CDR1 is MGHRA and CDR2 is YSYEKL. The CDR3 extends over 19 amino acids.

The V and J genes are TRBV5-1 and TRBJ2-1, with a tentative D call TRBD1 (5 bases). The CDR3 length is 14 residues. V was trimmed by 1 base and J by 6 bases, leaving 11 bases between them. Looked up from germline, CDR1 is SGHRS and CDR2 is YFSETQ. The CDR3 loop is CASSLMGPPNEQFF. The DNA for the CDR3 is TGCGCCAGCAGCTTGATGGGGCCCCCCAATGAGCAGTTCTTC.

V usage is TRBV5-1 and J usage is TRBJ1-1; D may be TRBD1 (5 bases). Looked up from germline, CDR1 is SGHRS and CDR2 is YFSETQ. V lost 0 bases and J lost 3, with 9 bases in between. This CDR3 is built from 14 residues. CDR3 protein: CASSLAGMDTEAFF. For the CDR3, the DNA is TGCGCCAGCAGCTTGGCAGGGATGGACACTGAAGCTTTCTTT.

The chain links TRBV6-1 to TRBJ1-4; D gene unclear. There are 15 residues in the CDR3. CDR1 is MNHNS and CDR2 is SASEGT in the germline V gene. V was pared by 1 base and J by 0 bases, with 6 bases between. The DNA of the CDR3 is TGTGCCAGCAGTGAAGGTTTAGCAACTAATGAAAAACTGTTTTTT. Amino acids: CASSEGLATNEKLFF.

CDR3 amino acids: CASSVGQGRSLHF. The CDR3 nucleotides read TGCGCCAGCAGTGTAGGGCAGGGGCGGTCCCTCCACTTT. The chain employs TRBV10-2 and TRBJ1-6, with D possibly TRBD1 on 6 matching bases. Between the trimmed V and J ends, which lost 4 bases and 14 bases, there was a span of 15 bases. This CDR3 contains 13 residues. Per the germline V gene, CDR1 is WSHSY and CDR2 is SAAADI.

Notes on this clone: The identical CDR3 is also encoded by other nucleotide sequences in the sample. For the CDR3, the DNA is TGTGCCAGCAGCGCCGGGGGGCCGAACACCGGGGAGCTGTTTTTT. Translated, it gives CASSAGGPNTGELFF. This rearrangement joins TRBV9 to TRBJ2-2, with a possible D match to TRBD2 (7 bases). This CDR3 has 15 amino acids. V lost 3 bases to trimming and J lost 0 bases, with 9 bases between them. Germline V gives CDR1 SGDLS, CDR2 YYNGEE. Using reference TRBV9 and TRBJ2-2 for the parts outside the CDR3, the full variable domain is DSGVTQTPKHLITATGQRVTLRCSPRSGDLSVYWYQQSLDQGLQFLIQYYNGEERAKGNILERFSAQQFPDLHSELNLSSLELGDSALYFCASSAGGPNTGELFFGEGSRLTVL.

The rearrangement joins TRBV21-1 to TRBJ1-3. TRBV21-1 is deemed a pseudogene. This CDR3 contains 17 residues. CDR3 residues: CASSRGMLQHARNTIYF. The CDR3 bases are TGTGCCAGCAGTCGTGGTATGCTACAACACGCACGAAACACCATATATTTT.

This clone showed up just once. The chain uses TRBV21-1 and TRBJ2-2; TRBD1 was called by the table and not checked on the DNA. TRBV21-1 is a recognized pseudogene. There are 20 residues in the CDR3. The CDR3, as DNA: TGTGCCAGCAGCAACCGCACAATGCAGCCGGGACACCCGAACACCGGGGAGCTGTTTTTT. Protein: CASSNRTMQPGHPNTGELFF.

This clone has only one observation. CDR3 sequence reads: CAWARGGFRQNQPQHF. DNA for the CDR3: TGTGCCTGGGCCCGCGGAGGGTTTCGGCAAAATCAGCCCCAGCATTTT. This sequence joins TRBV30 and TRBJ1-5, with D unclear. Germline-derived CDR1 and CDR2 are GTSNPN and SVGIG (reference sequence). The germline V and J ends were trimmed by 5 bases and 4 bases, with 21 bases remaining between them. The CDR3 is 16 residues long.

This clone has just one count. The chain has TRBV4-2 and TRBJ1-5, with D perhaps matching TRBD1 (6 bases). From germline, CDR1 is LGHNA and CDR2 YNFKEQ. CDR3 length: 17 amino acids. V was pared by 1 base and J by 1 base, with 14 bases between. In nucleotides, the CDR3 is TGTGCCAGCAGCCAAGTAGGGGGGCTGTGGAGCAATCAGCCCCAGCATTTT. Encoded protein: CASSQVGGLWSNQPQHF.

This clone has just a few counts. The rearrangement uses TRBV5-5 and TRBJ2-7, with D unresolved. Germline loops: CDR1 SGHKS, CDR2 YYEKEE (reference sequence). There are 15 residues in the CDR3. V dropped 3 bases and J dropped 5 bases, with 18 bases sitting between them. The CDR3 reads CASSSRPSHSDEQYF. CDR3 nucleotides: TGTGCCAGCAGCTCCCGACCCTCCCATTCGGACGAGCAGTACTTC.

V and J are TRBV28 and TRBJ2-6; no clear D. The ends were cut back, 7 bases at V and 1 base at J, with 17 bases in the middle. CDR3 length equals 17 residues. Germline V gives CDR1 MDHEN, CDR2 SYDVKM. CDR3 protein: CASINAVGKSGANVLTF. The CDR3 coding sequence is TGTGCCAGCATCAATGCCGTCGGAAAGTCTGGGGCCAACGTCCTGACTTTC.

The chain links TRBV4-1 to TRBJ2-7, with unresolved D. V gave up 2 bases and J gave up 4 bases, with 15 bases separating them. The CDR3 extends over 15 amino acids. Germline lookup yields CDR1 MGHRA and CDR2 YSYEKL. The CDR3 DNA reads TGCGCCAGCAGCCAACCTAACCTTGTGAGGTACGAGCAGTACTTC. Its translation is CASSQPNLVRYEQYF.

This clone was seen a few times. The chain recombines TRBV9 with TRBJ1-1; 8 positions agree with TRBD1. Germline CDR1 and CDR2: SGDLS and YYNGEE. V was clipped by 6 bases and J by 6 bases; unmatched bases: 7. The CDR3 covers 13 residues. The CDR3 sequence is CASTKTGEAEAFF. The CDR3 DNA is TGTGCCAGCACCAAGACAGGGGAGGCTGAAGCTTTCTTT.

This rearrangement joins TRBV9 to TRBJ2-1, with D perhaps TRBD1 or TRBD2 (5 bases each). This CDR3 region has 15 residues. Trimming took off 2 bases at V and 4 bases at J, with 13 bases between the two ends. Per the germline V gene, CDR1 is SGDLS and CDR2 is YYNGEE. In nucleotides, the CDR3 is TGTGCCAGCAGCGTTAGCGTAAGGGGATACAATGAGCAGTTCTTC. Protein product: CASSVSVRGYNEQFF.

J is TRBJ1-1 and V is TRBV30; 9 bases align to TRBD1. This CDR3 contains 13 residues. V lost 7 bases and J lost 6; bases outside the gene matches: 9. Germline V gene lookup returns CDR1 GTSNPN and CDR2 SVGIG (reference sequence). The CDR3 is CAFQPGQGSEAFF. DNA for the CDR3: TGTGCCTTCCAGCCGGGACAGGGCTCTGAAGCTTTCTTT. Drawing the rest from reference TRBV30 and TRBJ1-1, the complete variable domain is SQTIHQWPATLVQPVGSPLSLECTVEGTSNPNLYWYRQAAGRGLQLLFYSVGIGQISSEVPQNLSASRPQDRQFILSSKKLLLSDSGFYLCAFQPGQGSEAFFGQGTRLTVV.

In DNA, the CDR3 is TGTGCCAGCAGTCTTCCCTACGAGCAGTACTTC. This codes for CASSLPYEQYF. J is TRBJ2-7 and V is TRBV6-6; D ambiguous. V was cut by 5 bases and J by 2 bases, with 4 bases left in between. This CDR3 has 11 residues. Per germline, CDR1 MNHNY and CDR2 SVGAGI (reference sequence).

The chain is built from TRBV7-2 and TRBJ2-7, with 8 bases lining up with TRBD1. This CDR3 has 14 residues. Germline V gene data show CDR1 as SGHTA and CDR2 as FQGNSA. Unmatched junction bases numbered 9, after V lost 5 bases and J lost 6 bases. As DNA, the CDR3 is TGTGCCAGCAGCACACAGGGGGGCTTCTCCGAGCAGTACTTC. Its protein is CASSTQGGFSEQYF.

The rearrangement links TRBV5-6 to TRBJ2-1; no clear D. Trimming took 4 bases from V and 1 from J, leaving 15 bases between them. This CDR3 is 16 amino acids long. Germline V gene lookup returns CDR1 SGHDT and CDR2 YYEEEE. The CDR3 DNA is TGTGCCAGCAGCGCGGAAGTGGAAGGGTCCTACAATGAGCAGTTCTTC. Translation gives CASSAEVEGSYNEQFF.

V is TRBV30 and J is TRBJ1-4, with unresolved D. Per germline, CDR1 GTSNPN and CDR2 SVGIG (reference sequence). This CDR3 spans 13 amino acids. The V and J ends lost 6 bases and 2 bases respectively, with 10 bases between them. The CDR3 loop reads CACSVGTNEKLFF. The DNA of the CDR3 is TGTGCCTGTTCGGTGGGGACTAATGAAAAACTGTTTTTT.

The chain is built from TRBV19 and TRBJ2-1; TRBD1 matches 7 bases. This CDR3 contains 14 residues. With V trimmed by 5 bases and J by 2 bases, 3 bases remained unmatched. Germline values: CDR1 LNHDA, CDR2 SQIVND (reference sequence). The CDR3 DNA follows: TGTGCCAGTAGTGTGACAGGGCCCTACAATGAGCAGTTCTTC. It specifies CASSVTGPYNEQFF.

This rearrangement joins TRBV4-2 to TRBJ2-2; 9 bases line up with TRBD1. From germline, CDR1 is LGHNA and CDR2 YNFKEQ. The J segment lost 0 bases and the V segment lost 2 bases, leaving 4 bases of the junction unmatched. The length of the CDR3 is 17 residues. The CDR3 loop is CASSQRWTGANTGELFF. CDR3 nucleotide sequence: TGTGCCAGCAGCCAAAGGTGGACAGGGGCGAACACCGGGGAGCTGTTTTTT.

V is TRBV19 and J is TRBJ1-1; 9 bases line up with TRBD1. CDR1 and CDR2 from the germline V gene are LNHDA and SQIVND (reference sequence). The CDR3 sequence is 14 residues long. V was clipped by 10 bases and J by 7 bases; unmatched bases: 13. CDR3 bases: TGTGCCACAACAACCGGGACAGGGTTAGGTGAAGCTTTCTTT. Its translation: CATTTGTGLGEAFF.

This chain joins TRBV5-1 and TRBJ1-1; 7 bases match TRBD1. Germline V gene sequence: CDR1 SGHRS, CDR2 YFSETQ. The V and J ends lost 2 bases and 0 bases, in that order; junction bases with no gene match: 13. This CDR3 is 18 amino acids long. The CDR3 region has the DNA TGCGCCAGCAGCTTTAGGTCCGGGACAGCGAAACTGAACACTGAAGCTTTCTTT. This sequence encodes CASSFRSGTAKLNTEAFF.